What follows are 7 T cell receptor beta chains derived from one specimen sequenced in a study of blood T cells in healthy people across ages. Primed by a sample-barcoded 5' primer and a J-beta primer mix, a second PCR proceeded for roughly 7 to 12 cycles. TCRdb used MiXCR to reprocess the 5' RACE reads, holding one entry per CDR3 protein. This sample yields a few hundred thousand distinct CDR3 sequences, of which about 27% are seen a single time; about 3.3% belongs to the top ten. The sample was also reused in another study, on T cells of mothers and their children.

Sequencing was carried out using blood. These receptors were collected from a boy aged 2-9 years in good health.

This clonotype has only a few counts. V is TRBV2 and J is TRBJ1-2; the D gene is possibly TRBD1 (5 bases). The CDR3 extends over 14 amino acids. With 2 bases removed from V and 2 bases from J, the gap between germline ends came to 9 bases. The V gene's germline CDR1 is SNHLY and CDR2 FYNNEI. The CDR3 DNA follows: TGTGCCAGCAGTGAAATGGGGCCCAACTATGGCTACACCTTC. This sequence encodes CASSEMGPNYGYTF.

This clonotype occurred a few times. The chain joins TRBV15 to TRBJ2-2, with TRBD2 as a possible D gene (6 bases). This CDR3 is 16 amino acids long. In germline, CDR1 is LNHNV, CDR2 YYDKDF (reference sequence). The germline V and J ends were trimmed by 0 bases and 6 bases, with 14 bases remaining between them. The CDR3 region has the DNA TGTGCCACCAGCAGAGATAGGGAGACTAGTCCCGGGGAGCTGTTTTTT. Amino acid sequence: CATSRDRETSPGELFF.

There are a few counts of this clonotype. The chain joins TRBV3-1 to TRBJ2-1; the D gene is possibly TRBD2 (5 bases). Per the germline V gene, CDR1 is LGHDT and CDR2 is YNNKEL (reference sequence). Trimming shortened V by 3 bases and J by 0 bases, and 12 bases separated the two germline ends. The CDR3 sequence is 16 residues long. CDR3 DNA: TGTGCCAGCAGCCACCAAGCGGCGAGCTCCTACAATGAGCAGTTCTTC. This codes for CASSHQAASSYNEQFF.

The chain recombines TRBV4-3 with TRBJ2-5; either TRBD1 or TRBD2 may supply D (5 bases each). The CDR3 is made up of 13 amino acids. V was shortened by 5 bases and J by 5 bases, with 12 bases between the two germline ends. The germline V gene encodes CDR1 LGHNA and CDR2 YSLEER. This chain's CDR3 is CASSAVWGETQYF. CDR3 coding DNA: TGCGCCAGCAGCGCGGTTTGGGGGGAGACCCAGTACTTC.

The J gene is TRBJ2-1, the V gene TRBV24-1, with 12 bases aligning to TRBD2. Germline-derived CDR1 and CDR2 are KGHDR and SFDVKD. The junction had 1 base not matched to a gene; V was cut back by 0 bases and J by 2 bases. This CDR3 comprises 17 residues. The CDR3 DNA sequence: TGTGCCACCAGTGATTTGAGGACTAGCGGGACCTACAATGAGCAGTTCTTC. This translates into CATSDLRTSGTYNEQFF.

The chain recombines TRBV7-2 with TRBJ2-1; 8 nucleotides align to TRBD1. The V and J ends lost 5 bases and 7 bases, in that order; junction bases with no gene match: 7. The CDR3 sequence is 14 residues long. CDR1 and CDR2 from the germline V gene are SGHTA and FQGNSA. CDR3 loop: CASSDRGVGNEQFF. The DNA of the CDR3 is TGTGCCAGCAGCGACAGGGGAGTAGGGAATGAGCAGTTCTTC.

V usage is TRBV5-8 and J usage is TRBJ1-3; D ambiguous. This CDR3 region has 13 residues. Germline CDR1 is SGHTS and CDR2 is YDEGEE. Trimming took 5 bases from V and 0 from J, leaving 6 bases between them. DNA for the CDR3: TGTGCCAGCAGTCGCCCCTCTGGAAACACCATATATTTT. The encoded protein is CASSRPSGNTIYF. The full variable domain, its missing parts supplied by reference TRBV5-8 and TRBJ1-3, is EAGVTQSPTHLIKTRGQQATLRCSPISGHTSVYWYQQALGLGLQFLLWYDEGEERNRGNFPPRFSGRQFPNYSSELNVNALELEDSALYLCASSRPSGNTIYFGEGSWLTVV.